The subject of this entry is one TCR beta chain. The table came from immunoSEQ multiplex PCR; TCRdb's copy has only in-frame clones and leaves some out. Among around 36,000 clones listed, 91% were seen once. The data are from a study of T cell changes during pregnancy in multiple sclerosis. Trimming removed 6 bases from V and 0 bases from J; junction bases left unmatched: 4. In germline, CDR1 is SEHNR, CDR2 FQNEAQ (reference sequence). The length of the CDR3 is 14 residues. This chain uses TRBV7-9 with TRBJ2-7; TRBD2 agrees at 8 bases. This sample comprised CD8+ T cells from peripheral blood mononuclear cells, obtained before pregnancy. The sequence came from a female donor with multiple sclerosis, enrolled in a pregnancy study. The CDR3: CASRPGGLSYEQYF. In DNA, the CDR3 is TGTGCCAGCAGGCCGGGAGGGCTCTCCTACGAGCAGTACTTC.